This T cell receptor beta chain was sequenced in a study of radiation and T cells in renal cell carcinoma. Regarding time point: blood 2 weeks post-SBRT. Regarding treatment: 15 Gy SBRT to primary tumor, nephrectomy 4 weeks later. Clear cell pathology was present in this patient's renal cell carcinoma. V shed 4 bases, J shed 4 bases, and the junction held 4 bases outside the gene matches. The germline V gene has CDR1 MDHEN and CDR2 SYDVKM. CDR3 length equals 14 residues. The data were produced by immunoSEQ multiplex PCR, yet TCRdb's version contains in-frame clones alone and is incomplete. The sample records fewer than 90,000 clones, about 86% being singletons.

The J gene is TRBJ2-7, the V gene TRBV28; TRBD1 matches 10 bases. This material consisted of blood, taken from a patient whose treatment included radiotherapy and nephrectomy. The sequence was collected from a woman aged 45 to 65 with renal cell carcinoma. CDR3 nucleotides: TGTGCCAGCAGTTCCCGGACAGGGGGGTACGAGCAGTACTTC. This gives the protein CASSSRTGGYEQYF.